This is a list of T cell receptor beta chains from one sample in a study of T cells in Graves' hyperthyroidism and ophthalmopathy. TCRdb itself ran the multiplex PCR reads through MiXCR, one entry per CDR3 protein. The sample has 300,000 to 450,000 distinct CDR3 sequences, 14% seen once. The sample was blood. The source of these receptors is a woman aged 25 to 45 with Graves' ophthalmopathy. The conserved cysteine and the conserved F or W are not part of the CDR3 here. Each record gives: V gene, J gene, CDR3 protein.

>TRBV9|TRBJ2-2
ASSGLPGLAGSTNTGELF
>TRBV20-1|TRBJ1-5
SATVVLRGRRVGNQPQH
>TRBV7-9|TRBJ1-1
ASSRDRVWTEAF
>TRBV20-1|TRBJ2-7
SARDPRQGPYEQY
>TRBV28|TRBJ1-3
ASSTAGNTIY
>TRBV6-2/TRBV6-3|TRBJ2-3
ASSPMGDTQY
>TRBV3-1|TRBJ1-4
ASSQVWQTNEKLF
>TRBV15|TRBJ2-7
ATSRAVSSYEQY
>TRBV19|TRBJ2-3
ASSPDGGGTDTQY
>TRBV30|TRBJ1-1
AWSDRPELNTEAF
>TRBV10-3|TRBJ1-2
AIRSQGNGYT
>TRBV3-1|TRBJ1-6
ASSLPSTDNSPLH
>TRBV6-1|TRBJ2-2
ASSAGQGFRTGELF
>TRBV6-1|TRBJ2-1
ASSGAGGYNEQF
>TRBV3-1|TRBJ2-6
ASSRQLPAGANVLT
>TRBV20-1|TRBJ1-2
SAPRGLRANYGYT
>TRBV27|TRBJ2-7
ASSLGGPREQY
>TRBV27|TRBJ2-5
ASSLFAGGPPETQY
>TRBV20-1|TRBJ1-5
SAPGQGEGQPQH
>TRBV20-1|TRBJ2-7
SGQVLSYEQY
>TRBV28|TRBJ1-1
ASSLHGGNTEAF
>TRBV7-9|TRBJ2-3
ASSRPSGAADTQY
>TRBV7-8|TRBJ1-6
ASSALTGDNSPLH
>TRBV2|TRBJ1-5
ATNTGNQPQH
>TRBV5-1|TRBJ2-7
ASCISTGTSGYEQY
>TRBV15|TRBJ2-1
ATSGDVGGGGLNEQF
>TRBV20-1|TRBJ1-2
SARRDRGYDGYT
>TRBV30|TRBJ2-5
ACALGFGETQY
>TRBV4-1|TRBJ1-1
ASSQFPGKTADTEAF
>TRBV6-1|TRBJ2-1
ASSEGSSYNEQF
>TRBV6-2/TRBV6-3|TRBJ2-2
ASRGRTGHMVGTGELF
>TRBV12-3/TRBV12-4|TRBJ1-2
ASREQGGGYT
>TRBV7-3|TRBJ2-5
ASSHSGGVAETQY
>TRBV20-1|TRBJ2-7
SATTLGFYEQY
>TRBV12-3/TRBV12-4|TRBJ1-6
ASSLDSSSPLH
>TRBV5-1|TRBJ2-5
ASSYGTSGGTSQETQY
>TRBV28|TRBJ2-7
ASRPGQDSYEQY
>TRBV12-3/TRBV12-4|TRBJ1-2
ASSSDGYGYT
>TRBV6-1|TRBJ2-7
ASSQDPADSGYEQY
>TRBV5-5|TRBJ2-5
ASSLAGWGPQETQY
>TRBV3-1|TRBJ2-5
ASSEGYQETQY
>TRBV3-1|TRBJ2-2
AARGSPGGELF
>TRBV4-1|TRBJ1-1
ASSQEKTAAMLIPEAF